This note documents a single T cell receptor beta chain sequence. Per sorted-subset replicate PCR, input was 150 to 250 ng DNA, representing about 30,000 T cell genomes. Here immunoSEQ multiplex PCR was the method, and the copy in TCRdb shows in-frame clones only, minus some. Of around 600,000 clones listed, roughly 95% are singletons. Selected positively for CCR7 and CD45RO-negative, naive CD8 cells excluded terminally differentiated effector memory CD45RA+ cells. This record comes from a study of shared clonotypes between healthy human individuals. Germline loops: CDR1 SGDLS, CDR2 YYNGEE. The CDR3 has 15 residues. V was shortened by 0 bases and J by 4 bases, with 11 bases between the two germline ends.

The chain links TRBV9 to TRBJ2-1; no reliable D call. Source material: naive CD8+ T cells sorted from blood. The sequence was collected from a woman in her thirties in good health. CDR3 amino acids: CASSVGRVMYNEQFF. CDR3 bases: TGTGCCAGCAGCGTAGGTCGGGTCATGTACAATGAGCAGTTCTTC.